The 4 T cell receptor beta chains below were found in one sample sequenced in a study of T cell repertoires in cytomegalovirus infection. Their recognized antigens are unknown. Using its own MiXCR run on the reads, TCRdb lists one record per CDR3 protein. In the table there are 160,000 or so distinct CDR3 sequences, 20% to 25% of which are singletons. The specimen comprised CD8+ T cells from cultured PBMCs, sampled from culture after CMV antigen stimulation. The receptors derive from a human donor in good health (CMV status not recorded). Some clones in this sample may be carry-over from other donors' samples.

V is TRBV28 and J is TRBJ2-7; no clear D. Trimming shortened V by 6 bases and J by 0 bases, and 21 bases separated the two germline ends. The length of the CDR3 is 17 residues. Germline V gene lookup returns CDR1 MDHEN and CDR2 SYDVKM. CDR3 in amino acids: CASSLVLRIPSSYEQYF. The CDR3 DNA follows: TGTGCCAGCAGCTTAGTCCTCAGGATCCCAAGCTCCTACGAGCAGTACTTC.

This chain links TRBV7-2 with TRBJ2-3; D could derive from TRBD1 or TRBD2 (5 bases each). CDR3 size: 17 residues. Trimming pared 3 bases from V and 0 bases from J, leaving 16 bases between. In germline, CDR1 is SGHTA, CDR2 FQGNSA. The CDR3 sequence is CASSFARDPTSTDTQYF. In nucleotides, the CDR3 is TGTGCCAGCAGCTTTGCACGGGACCCAACTAGCACAGATACGCAGTATTTT.

This clonotype was seen only a few times. The chain links TRBV6-1 to TRBJ1-1; the D is unclear. V was cut by 3 bases and J by 0 bases, with 20 bases left in between. Germline CDR1 reads MNHNS; CDR2 reads SASEGT. This CDR3 region has 18 residues. The CDR3 DNA sequence: TGTGCCAGCAGTGACTTCCCCGGGGTCGAAGGACTGAACACTGAAGCTTTCTTT. It yields the protein CASSDFPGVEGLNTEAFF.

In this sample, this clonotype turned up a few times. The CDR3 spells CASSQGQENQPQHF. The DNA of the CDR3 is TGCGCCAGCAGCCAAGGACAGGAAAATCAGCCCCAGCATTTT. The rearrangement links TRBV4-1 to TRBJ1-5; D possibly corresponds to TRBD1 (6 bases). The CDR3 consists of 14 residues. The germline V and J ends were trimmed by 1 base and 4 bases, with 8 bases remaining between them. Germline lookup yields CDR1 MGHRA and CDR2 YSYEKL.